This entry lists 22 T cell receptor beta chains sequenced from one sample in a study of T cell repertoires in cytomegalovirus infection. TCRdb analysed the reads with MiXCR anew, one entry per CDR3 protein. The table records fewer than 250,000 distinct CDR3 sequences, 12% of them present only once. Sequencing input: PBMCs. The receptors come from a human donor in good health (CMV status not recorded). Some clones in this sample may be carry-over from other donors' samples.

This clonotype showed up many times. The rearrangement uses TRBV28 and TRBJ1-2; D unresolved. The germline V gene encodes CDR1 MDHEN and CDR2 SYDVKM. V was trimmed by 6 bases and J by 4 bases, leaving 15 bases between them. The CDR3 is 14 amino acids. The CDR3 DNA reads TGTGCCAGCAGCCATCGCTCCTGGGCCTATGGCTACACCTTC. Translated: CASSHRSWAYGYTF.

V gene TRBV20-1 combines with J gene TRBJ2-1; the match to TRBD2 covers 13 bases. V trimming: 6 bases; J trimming: 6 bases; junction bases outside the gene matches: 5. The CDR3 is 14 residues long. Germline lookup yields CDR1 DFQATT and CDR2 SNEGSKA (reference sequence). CDR3 residues: CSAFTSGGANEQFF. The DNA of the CDR3 is TGCAGTGCCTTCACTAGCGGGGGGGCCAATGAGCAGTTCTTC.

In this sample, this clonotype turned up many times. The chain uses TRBV7-2 and TRBJ2-2; a possible D gene is TRBD1 (6 bases). Looked up from germline, CDR1 is SGHTA and CDR2 is FQGNSA. Trimming shortened V by 1 base and J by 6 bases, and 15 bases separated the two germline ends. This CDR3 comprises 16 residues. The CDR3 region is CASSLGGPGEPGELFF. Here the CDR3 DNA reads TGTGCCAGCAGCTTAGGGGGGCCAGGGGAGCCCGGGGAGCTGTTTTTT.

This clonotype has a count of ten or more. The gene calls are TRBV25-1 and TRBJ1-4; 10 positions match TRBD1. V was pared by 3 bases and J by 7 bases, with 5 bases of the junction left unmatched. Germline values: CDR1 MGHDK, CDR2 SYGVNS. This CDR3 is 15 amino acids long. The CDR3 sequence is CASSDPGQGGEKLFF. CDR3 DNA sequence: TGTGCCAGCAGTGACCCCGGACAGGGGGGTGAAAAACTGTTTTTT. The full variable domain, in which reference TRBV25-1 and TRBJ1-4 provide the parts outside the CDR3, is EADIYQTPRYLVIGTGKKITLECSQTMGHDKMYWYQQDPGMELHLIHYSYGVNSTEKGDLSSESTVSRIRTEHFPLTLESARPSHTSQYLCASSDPGQGGEKLFFGSGTQLSVL.

Many counts were recorded for this clonotype. The rearrangement joins TRBV7-2 to TRBJ1-5, with D possibly matching TRBD1 (5 bases). The CDR3 has 15 amino acids. Germline V gives CDR1 SGHTA, CDR2 FQGNSA. The V and J ends lost 1 base and 9 bases respectively, with 16 bases between them. The CDR3 reads CASSLEGSRGGPQHF. The CDR3 region has the DNA TGTGCCAGCAGCTTAGAGGGCTCTCGCGGGGGGCCCCAGCATTTT.

This clonotype was detected ten times or more. The chain combines TRBV7-2 with TRBJ2-5; TRBD2 matches 8 bases. Trimming at V came to 0 bases and at J to 5 bases, leaving 8 bases not matched to a gene. Germline V gene data show CDR1 as SGHTA and CDR2 as FQGNSA. This CDR3 spans 16 amino acids. CDR3 DNA: TGTGCCAGCAGCTTAGCGCTTGCGGGGGGCCGGGAGACCCAGTACTTC. Residues: CASSLALAGGRETQYF.

This clonotype appeared many times. The CDR3, as DNA: TGTGCCAGCAGTTTAGGCGGGAGGACAACCTACGAGCAGTACTTC. Amino acid sequence: CASSLGGRTTYEQYF. The chain links TRBV28 to TRBJ2-7, with 8 nucleotides matching TRBD2. CDR1 and CDR2 from the germline V gene are MDHEN and SYDVKM. V lost 2 bases to trimming and J lost 2 bases; unmatched junction nucleotides: 5. The CDR3 extends over 15 amino acids.

This chain connects TRBV2 to TRBJ2-5; D remains ambiguous. Between the trimmed V and J ends, which lost 7 bases and 7 bases, there was a span of 16 bases. The V gene's germline CDR1 is SNHLY and CDR2 FYNNEI. The CDR3 consists of 13 residues. The CDR3 DNA follows: TGTGCCAGCAAGGCCCAGGTGGAAGGGACCCAGTACTTC. Translated: CASKAQVEGTQYF.

This clonotype showed up many times. The chain uses TRBV5-6 and TRBJ1-5; 9 bases are a match to TRBD1. The germline CDR1 and CDR2 sequences are SGHDT and YYEEEE. The V gene end was trimmed by 4 bases and the J gene end by 8 bases; junction bases not matched to a gene: 10. There are 15 residues in the CDR3. This CDR3 reads CASSTGTGTNKPQHF. DNA of the CDR3: TGTGCCAGCAGCACCGGGACAGGGACGAATAAGCCCCAGCATTTT.

The rearrangement joins TRBV6-6 to TRBJ2-2; D perhaps matches TRBD1 (5 bases). The germline V gene encodes CDR1 MNHNY and CDR2 SVGAGI (reference sequence). Trimming pared 7 bases from V and 7 bases from J, leaving 19 bases between. This CDR3 is 15 amino acids long. The CDR3: CASNPETADVGELFF. DNA for the CDR3: TGTGCCAGCAATCCAGAGACAGCAGATGTCGGGGAGCTGTTTTTT.

The CDR3 nucleotides read TGTGCCAGCAGCTTAGGGGACATTGGTTCACCCCTCCACTTT. As protein: CASSLGDIGSPLHF. The genes are TRBV7-9 and TRBJ1-6, with D possibly TRBD1 on 6 matching bases. With 1 base removed from V and 9 bases from J, the gap between germline ends came to 10 bases. The germline gives CDR1 SEHNR, CDR2 FQNEAQ (reference sequence). CDR3 length equals 14 residues.

This chain uses TRBV3-1 with TRBJ2-3; 10 bases are shared with TRBD1. The J segment lost 1 base and the V segment lost 4 bases, leaving 8 bases of the junction unmatched. Germline CDR1 and CDR2: LGHDT and YNNKEL (reference sequence). The CDR3 totals 17 residues. The CDR3 here is CASSPGTGEMGTDTQYF. The CDR3, as DNA: TGTGCCAGCAGCCCCGGGACAGGGGAGATGGGCACAGATACGCAGTATTTT.

This clonotype was observed many times. This chain uses TRBV7-9 with TRBJ2-7; no reliable D call. Germline V gene sequence: CDR1 SEHNR, CDR2 FQNEAQ (reference sequence). V shed 5 bases and J shed 2 bases, with 16 bases lying between them. CDR3 length: 15 residues. CDR3 sequence (DNA): TGTGCCAGCAGCGTCTGGGAAGACGGTCCCTACGAGCAGTACTTC. It encodes CASSVWEDGPYEQYF.

The J gene is TRBJ2-1, the V gene TRBV20-1; no reliable D call. Trimming left V 3 bases short and J 0 bases short, with 12 bases between. This CDR3 region has 15 residues. The germline V gene encodes CDR1 DFQATT and CDR2 SNEGSKA (reference sequence). In DNA form, the CDR3 reads TGCAGTGCTAGTCCACCTAGTGGCTCCTACAATGAGCAGTTCTTC. It translates to CSASPPSGSYNEQFF.

This clonotype was seen a handful of times. The V and J genes are TRBV7-9 and TRBJ1-2, with 8 bases that match TRBD1. V dropped 3 bases and J dropped 0; count of bases not matched to a gene: 3. Germline CDR1 SEHNR, CDR2 FQNEAQ (reference sequence). The CDR3 extends over 15 amino acids. CDR3 protein: CASSFGQGSNYGYTF. In DNA, the CDR3 is TGTGCCAGCAGCTTCGGACAGGGCTCTAACTATGGCTACACCTTC.

At least ten counts were recorded for this clonotype. The chain recombines TRBV7-2 with TRBJ1-4, with D possibly being TRBD1 (5 bases). V shed 5 bases and J shed 3 bases, with 19 bases lying between them. Germline values: CDR1 SGHTA, CDR2 FQGNSA. The CDR3 runs to 17 residues. CDR3 protein: CASSPSTGPGANEKLFF. CDR3 DNA sequence: TGTGCCAGCAGCCCGAGTACAGGCCCGGGGGCTAATGAAAAACTGTTTTTT.

This clonotype showed up many times. The rearrangement joins TRBV7-2 to TRBJ1-5, with 9 bases fitting TRBD1. Trimming at V came to 5 bases and at J to 0 bases, leaving 8 bases not matched to a gene. The germline V gene has CDR1 SGHTA and CDR2 FQGNSA. This CDR3 has 17 residues. The CDR3 DNA is TGTGCCAGCAGCAATCCCGGGACAGGGCTTAGCAATCAGCCCCAGCATTTT. Its protein product is CASSNPGTGLSNQPQHF.

This clonotype has ten or more counts. The chain joins TRBV12-3 or TRBV12-4 to TRBJ2-1; 8 bases are a match to TRBD2. The CDR3 covers 17 residues. The trim removed 6 bases at V and 7 bases at J, leaving 17 bases unmatched. CDR3 loop: CASRVLMGLVSENEQFF. The CDR3 DNA is TGTGCCAGCAGAGTCTTGATGGGACTAGTGTCTGAGAATGAGCAGTTCTTC.

The V call is TRBV20-1, the J call TRBJ2-5, with D perhaps matching TRBD1 (6 bases). CDR1 is DFQATT, CDR2 SNEGSKA, per germline (reference sequence). V lost 6 bases and J lost 1, with 15 bases in between. This CDR3 contains 14 residues. CDR3 region: CSARTVISQETQYF. CDR3 coding DNA: TGCAGTGCGAGGACAGTAATATCCCAAGAGACCCAGTACTTC.

This clonotype was detected only a few times. This chain uses TRBV29-1 with TRBJ2-3; D assignment may be TRBD1 or TRBD2 (5 bases each). The ends were cut back, 5 bases at V and 1 base at J, with 13 bases in the middle. CDR1 and CDR2 (germline): SQVTM, ANQGSEA. The CDR3 has 14 amino acids. The CDR3 region has the DNA TGCAGCGTTCGTTCCGGGACGGGCACAGATACGCAGTATTTT. It specifies CSVRSGTGTDTQYF.

A few counts support this clonotype. V gene TRBV29-1 combines with J gene TRBJ1-2, with D possibly TRBD1 on 5 matching bases. This CDR3 spans 17 amino acids. CDR1 and CDR2 (germline): SQVTM, ANQGSEA. Trimming took 0 bases from V and 3 from J, leaving 20 bases between them. CDR3 in DNA: TGCAGCGTTGAAGAGGGGGTACTGCGGGACGCGGACTATGGCTACACCTTC. As protein: CSVEEGVLRDADYGYTF.

The chain combines TRBV15 with TRBJ2-3; D unclear. Germline assignment: CDR1 LNHNV and CDR2 YYDKDF (reference sequence). The CDR3 covers 18 residues. V was clipped by 0 bases and J by 1 base, with 17 bases between them. CDR3 residues: CATSRDSISMKRTDTQYF. The DNA for the CDR3 is TGTGCCACCAGCAGAGACAGTATCTCAATGAAACGCACAGATACGCAGTATTTT.